Following are 17 T cell receptor beta chains from one sample sequenced in a study of blood T cell repertoires in COVID-19. The method was immunoSEQ multiplex PCR; TCRdb's version includes in-frame clones alone and lacks a portion of them. The sample contains some 120,000 clones, around 70% of which appear only once. Specimen: peripheral blood. Source of these receptors: a man between 60 and 70 years old with acute or convalescent COVID-19.

This clone appeared a few times. The rearrangement joins TRBV15 to TRBJ2-7; the D gene is possibly TRBD1 (5 bases). The CDR3 spans 14 residues. Per germline, CDR1 LNHNV and CDR2 YYDKDF (reference sequence). Between the trimmed V and J ends, which lost 2 bases and 0 bases, there was a span of 8 bases. The chain's CDR3 is CATSRQGNSYEQYF. The DNA of the CDR3 is TGTGCCACCAGCAGACAGGGTAACTCCTACGAGCAGTACTTC.

This clone was detected only a few times. The chain employs TRBV6-6 and TRBJ1-1, with D tentatively TRBD1 (6 bases). The CDR3 sequence is 15 residues long. CDR1 and CDR2 (germline): MNHNY, SVGAGI (reference sequence). The V end was cut by 0 bases, the J end by 5 bases, with 13 bases between. The CDR3 DNA reads TGTGCCAGCAGTTACTCGCCGGGACAAAAGACTGAAGCTTTCTTT. The encoded protein is CASSYSPGQKTEAFF.

This clone turned up a few times. This chain connects TRBV5-8 to TRBJ1-5; D remains ambiguous. The germline V and J ends were trimmed by 0 bases and 7 bases, with 14 bases remaining between them. The CDR3 is 15 residues long. Germline lookup yields CDR1 SGHTS and CDR2 YDEGEE. This CDR3 reads CASSLVTGRRQPQHF. DNA for the CDR3: TGTGCCAGCAGCTTGGTGACGGGTCGGAGGCAGCCCCAGCATTTT.

The CDR3 sequence is CASRAGGAVGNSPLHF. CDR3 sequence (DNA): TGTGCCAGCAGGGCGGGGGGCGCAGTTGGCAATTCACCCCTCCACTTT. The chain joins TRBV11-2 to TRBJ1-6; perhaps TRBD1 as D (6 bases). The CDR3 spans 16 residues. V lost 6 bases, J lost 7 bases, and 19 bases lay in between. CDR1 and CDR2 from the germline V gene are SGHAT and FQNNGV.

This clone was seen only a few times. The V and J genes are TRBV29-1 and TRBJ1-4; 10 nucleotides align to TRBD1. Germline CDR1 is SQVTM and CDR2 is ANQGSEA. V shed 6 bases, J shed 8 bases, and the junction held 6 bases outside the gene matches. The CDR3 is 13 residues long. In DNA, the CDR3 is TGCAGCGTCGGGAGGGACAGGGGCGAAAAACTGTTTTTT. Translation gives CSVGRDRGEKLFF. Drawing the rest from reference TRBV29-1 and TRBJ1-4, the complete variable domain is SAVISQKPSRDICQRGTSLTIQCQVDSQVTMMFWYRQQPGQSLTLIATANQGSEATYESGFVIDKFPISRPNLTFSTLTVSNMSPEDSSIYLCSVGRDRGEKLFFGSGTQLSVL.

J is TRBJ2-1 and V is TRBV9; D remains ambiguous. Germline assignment: CDR1 SGDLS and CDR2 YYNGEE. The V gene lost 4 bases and the J gene lost 7 bases, with 15 bases spanning the gap. The CDR3 length is 14 residues. CDR3: CASSYTNVGNEQFF. CDR3 sequence (DNA): TGTGCCAGCAGCTATACTAATGTGGGTAATGAGCAGTTCTTC. Full variable domain (rest looked up from reference TRBV9 and TRBJ2-1): DSGVTQTPKHLITATGQRVTLRCSPRSGDLSVYWYQQSLDQGLQFLIQYYNGEERAKGNILERFSAQQFPDLHSELNLSSLELGDSALYFCASSYTNVGNEQFFGPGTRLTVL.

V and J are TRBV4-1 and TRBJ1-4; D perhaps matches TRBD1 (6 bases). V was trimmed by 1 base and J by 3 bases, leaving 12 bases between them. The V gene's germline CDR1 is MGHRA and CDR2 YSYEKL. The CDR3 is 16 amino acids. The CDR3 DNA sequence: TGCGCCAGCAGCCAAGCCCTAGGGGGACCTAATGAAAAACTGTTTTTT. Its translation: CASSQALGGPNEKLFF.

The chain couples TRBV28 to TRBJ1-5; tentative D call: TRBD1 (5 bases). The CDR3 spans 13 residues. V was trimmed by 5 bases and J by 4 bases, leaving 9 bases between them. Looked up from germline, CDR1 is MDHEN and CDR2 is SYDVKM. CDR3 DNA sequence: TGTGCCAGCAGTCGACAGACTAATCAGCCCCAGCATTTT. Translated: CASSRQTNQPQHF.

The V call is TRBV2, the J call TRBJ1-1, with a possible D match to TRBD1 (5 bases). V lost 5 bases and J 1 base, leaving 11 bases between the germline ends. The CDR3 consists of 14 residues. Germline assignment: CDR1 SNHLY and CDR2 FYNNEI. The CDR3 coding sequence is TGTGCCAGCAGTCTCCGACAGACGAACACTGAAGCTTTCTTT. This gives the protein CASSLRQTNTEAFF.

V and J are TRBV19 and TRBJ1-4; 8 nucleotides match TRBD1. Germline-derived CDR1 and CDR2 are LNHDA and SQIVND (reference sequence). With 10 bases clipped from V and 0 bases from J, the junction kept 7 bases outside the gene matches. The CDR3 is 15 residues long. This chain's CDR3 is CATGQGSATNEKLFF. The CDR3 DNA sequence: TGTGCCACCGGACAGGGCAGTGCAACTAATGAAAAACTGTTTTTT.

The J gene is TRBJ1-1, the V gene TRBV7-3; 10 bases agree with TRBD1. CDR3 length: 16 amino acids. V lost 4 bases, J lost 8 bases, and 13 bases stayed unmatched. Germline V gene sequence: CDR1 SGHTA, CDR2 FQGTGA. The CDR3 loop is CASSSNLAGQGKEAFF. CDR3 DNA: TGTGCCAGCAGCTCGAACTTAGCGGGACAGGGGAAAGAAGCTTTCTTT.

J is TRBJ2-3 and V is TRBV9; possibly TRBD1 for D (5 bases). Germline loops: CDR1 SGDLS, CDR2 YYNGEE. V lost 3 bases and J lost 5, with 16 bases in between. The CDR3 is made up of 15 amino acids. As DNA, the CDR3 is TGTGCCAGCAGCGGCACGGGCAGGGAAGTAGATACGCAGTATTTT. This encodes CASSGTGREVDTQYF.

The J gene is TRBJ1-3, the V gene TRBV6-5; D call uncertain. Germline CDR1 MNHEY, CDR2 SVGAGI. The CDR3 loop spans 13 amino acids. V was trimmed by 7 bases and J by 0 bases, leaving 7 bases between them. The CDR3 bases are TGTGCCAGCACGGTCCCCTCTGGAAACACCATATATTTT. It specifies CASTVPSGNTIYF.

The chain combines TRBV6-5 with TRBJ2-7; 7 nucleotides match TRBD2. Germline CDR1 reads MNHEY; CDR2 reads SVGAGI. V shed 8 bases, J shed 5 bases, and the junction held 6 bases outside the gene matches. The CDR3 runs 12 residues. The CDR3 DNA is TGTGCCAGCCGAAGGGACTACCACGAGCAGTACTTC. It is translated as CASRRDYHEQYF.

This clone appeared a few times. The chain uses TRBV12-3 or TRBV12-4 and TRBJ1-1; perhaps TRBD1 as D (5 bases). Trimming cost V 5 bases and J 10 bases, with 11 bases left between them. The CDR3 extends over 11 amino acids. The CDR3 loop reads CASSKDTAAFF. The CDR3 DNA is TGTGCCAGCAGTAAGGACACAGCAGCTTTCTTT.

This clone has a single count. The chain uses TRBV24-1 and TRBJ2-1; 10 bases fit TRBD1. Germline CDR1 reads KGHDR; CDR2 reads SFDVKD. V lost 4 bases to trimming and J lost 6 bases; unmatched junction nucleotides: 8. This CDR3 is 16 amino acids long. The chain's CDR3 is CATSEKDRGRANEQFF. Here the CDR3 DNA reads TGTGCCACCAGTGAGAAAGACAGGGGGCGAGCCAATGAGCAGTTCTTC.

The chain couples TRBV5-6 to TRBJ2-7; TRBD1 aligns across 7 bases. The length of the CDR3 is 16 residues. The germline CDR1 and CDR2 sequences are SGHDT and YYEEEE. Germline trimming cut 0 bases from V and 2 bases from J; bases unmatched to any gene: 8. CDR3 in DNA: TGTGCCAGCAGCTTGGGCGCCTGGGGGACAGCCTACGAGCAGTACTTC. This codes for CASSLGAWGTAYEQYF.